This T cell receptor beta chain was sequenced in a study of CD8 T cells in Susac syndrome. RNA in amounts of roughly 0.5 to 1 ug was reverse transcribed with random hexamers. An immunoSEQ multiplex PCR amplified TCR beta CDR3 over 54 Vbeta and 13 Jbeta. TCRdb analysed the immunoSEQ multiplex PCR reads with MiXCR anew, one entry per CDR3 protein. The sample has around 300,000 distinct CDR3 sequences, about nine tenths seen once. Study findings and constraints: The study admitted that it had a relatively small number of individuals in its TCR sequencing and HLA analysis.

Negative isolation yielded CD8+ and CD4+ T cells; FACS enriched TEMRA cells. Worth noting for this clonotype: What it binds is not known.

The CDR3 runs 14 residues. CDR1 and CDR2 (germline): SQVTM, ANQGSEA. The germline V and J ends were trimmed by 6 bases and 2 bases, with 16 bases remaining between them. The receptor comes from a human donor with multiple sclerosis. Sequencing input: CD8+ T cells from PBMCs. This rearrangement joins TRBV29-1 to TRBJ1-1, with no clear D. The CDR3 nucleotides read TGCAGCGTCCCCTGGGAGGGAAATAACACTGAAGCTTTCTTT. It is translated as CSVPWEGNNTEAFF.